This is a list of T cell receptor beta chains from one sample in a study of shared clonotypes between healthy human individuals. Measured with immunoSEQ multiplex PCR; TCRdb has only the in-frame clones, and not every one. The profile covers 600,000 to 800,000 clones, with roughly 72% appearing a single time and less than 2% taken by the ten largest. What was sequenced was memory CD4+ T cells sorted from blood. Every receptor here comes from a woman younger than 45 in good health. The CDR3 runs from the conserved cysteine through the conserved F or W. The D gene is left open where the match is weak. Not all rows give a size; the values are once, few, many and, for expanded clones, a class.

.,TRBJ2-7,.,TRBV10-2,TGCGCCAGCAGTGAGGTGAGGGGCGAGCAGTACTTC,CASSEVRGEQYF
TRBD1,TRBJ1-5,.,TRBV19,TGTGCCAGTATGACACAGGGGAAGGGCAATCAGCCCCAGCATTTT,CASMTQGKGNQPQHF
.,TRBJ2-1,once,TRBV21-1,TGTGCCAGCAGCCAGGGACAGGTTATATGCAATGAGCAGTTCTTC,CASSQGQVICNEQFF
.,TRBJ2-1,.,TRBV4-1,TGCGCCAGCAGCCAAGTGGGACTTGGAAATGAGCAGTTCTTC,CASSQVGLGNEQFF
.,TRBJ2-1,.,TRBV10-2,TGCGCCAGCAGTGACCCCCAGGGTAATTCCTACAATGAGCAGTTCTTC,CASSDPQGNSYNEQFF
TRBD1,TRBJ1-4,.,TRBV5-1,TGCGCCAGCAGCCTCGGACAGGGGGTGGAAAAACTGTTTTTT,CASSLGQGVEKLFF
.,TRBJ1-4,.,TRBV5-4,TGTGCCAGCAGCTCACAGACATCAACTAATGAAAAACTGTTTTTT,CASSSQTSTNEKLFF
.,TRBJ1-1,many,TRBV7-2,TGTGCCAGCAGCCAACAGGTTTCGGTGGAAGCTTTCTTT,CASSQQVSVEAFF
.,TRBJ1-2,.,TRBV19,TGTGCCAGTAGTATAGGACCATCAGGGAACTATGGCTACACCTTC,CASSIGPSGNYGYTF
TRBD1,TRBJ1-2,many,TRBV19,TGTGCCAGTAGTATTGGCCAACAGGGGAATGGCTACACCTTC,CASSIGQQGNGYTF
TRBD2,TRBJ2-1,.,TRBV11-2,TGTGCCAGCAGCTTAGGGGTACCGGGGACTAGCTCCTACAATGAGCAGTTCTTC,CASSLGVPGTSSYNEQFF
.,TRBJ1-1,.,TRBV10-1,TGCGCCAGCAGTTTGGGACGGGGGCGGACTGAAGCTTTCTTT,CASSLGRGRTEAFF
.,TRBJ1-2,.,TRBV9,TGTGCCAGCAGCAGATACGGAGAGAACTATGGCTACACCTTC,CASSRYGENYGYTF
.,TRBJ2-2,.,TRBV11-2,TGTGCCAGCAGCTTAACGGGAGAAGGACGAACCGGGGAGCTGTTTTTT,CASSLTGEGRTGELFF
.,TRBJ1-6,.,TRBV5-6,TGTGCCAGCAGCTTGGCTCGGGGGGGATCACCCCTCCACTTT,CASSLARGGSPLHF
TRBD1,TRBJ2-3,.,TRBV2,TGTGCCAGCACCTGGGACAGGAGGAGAGATACGCAGTATTTT,CASTWDRRRDTQYF
.,TRBJ1-3,once,TRBV18,TGTGCCAGCTCACCCGCTTTAGGAAACACCATATATTTT,CASSPALGNTIYF
TRBD2,TRBJ2-2,.,TRBV28,TGTGCCAGCAACCCCCAAATAGCGGGAGTCGCCGGGGAGCTGTTTTTT,CASNPQIAGVAGELFF
TRBD2,TRBJ2-7,.,TRBV11-2,TGTGCCAGCAGTAGTAGCGGGAGAAGCTCCTACGAGCAGTACTTC,CASSSSGRSSYEQYF
TRBD2,TRBJ2-7,.,TRBV9,TGTGCCAGCAGCGTCGATTTGGGACTAGCAAGCGAGCAGTACTTC,CASSVDLGLASEQYF
TRBD1,TRBJ1-2,.,TRBV6-6,TGTGCCAGCAGTTATTACAGGGGGGACTATGGCTACACCTTC,CASSYYRGDYGYTF
TRBD1,TRBJ2-1,.,TRBV5-4,TGTGCCAGCAGCTTGGTTGGACAGGGGAGCTACAATGAGCAGTTCTTC,CASSLVGQGSYNEQFF
.,TRBJ1-4,.,TRBV2,TGTGCCAGCATGGTCAGACCTAATGAAAAACTGTTTTTT,CASMVRPNEKLFF
.,TRBJ2-5,once,TRBV11-2,TGTGCCAGCAGCCATCAACAGGGGACCCAGTACTTC,CASSHQQGTQYF
.,TRBJ2-7,once,TRBV6-5,TGTGCCAGCAGCCAAATCGAGCAGTACTTC,CASSQIEQYF
.,TRBJ1-1,.,TRBV27,TGTGCCAGCAGTTCACTTTCGGGCCCCGGACGGGCTTTCTTT,CASSSLSGPGRAFF
.,TRBJ1-2,.,TRBV7-2,TGTGCCAGCAGCTTAGGGGGAGTGCCTAGCTATGGCTACACCTTC,CASSLGGVPSYGYTF
.,TRBJ1-5,.,TRBV10-3,TGTGCGAGGCGACGGAGCATCAGAGTAAATCAGCCCCAGCATTTT,CARRRSIRVNQPQHF
TRBD2,TRBJ2-1,.,TRBV6-1,TGTGCCAGCAGCCTAGCGGGAGGGGCCCGGAATGAGCAGTTCTTC,CASSLAGGARNEQFF